This T cell receptor (beta chain) appears in the sequencing data of a study of vaccination and CD4 T cells after COVID-19. The study sequenced cultured CD4+ T cell DNA using the Oncomine TCR Beta short-read assay. TCRdb itself ran the PCR reads through MiXCR, one entry per CDR3 protein. The sample has thousands of distinct CDR3 sequences, more than 60% seen once. Only a few counts were recorded for this clonotype. Its cognate antigen is unknown. V lost 2 bases and J lost 2, with 9 bases in between. The CDR3 consists of 14 residues. CDR1 and CDR2 (germline): MNHEY, SMNVEV (reference sequence). Treatment given: roughly 10-day PBMC culture with coronavirus spike peptide pools or control peptides (ViraFEST assay).

The rearrangement joins TRBV27 to TRBJ1-2; D is perhaps TRBD1 (6 bases). The TCR sequence derives from a human donor who had recovered from COVID-19. The material sequenced was CD4+ T cells from blood, cultured in vitro. The CDR3 DNA reads as TGTGCCAGCAGTTTAAAGGGGGGGAACTATGGCTACACCTTC. It encodes CASSLKGGNYGYTF.